One sample yielded the 8 T cell receptor beta chains listed below, sequenced in a study of cytomegalovirus exposure and HLA in healthy donors. PCR employed 60 Vbeta and 13 Jbeta primers. Clones were sequenced by immunoSEQ multiplex PCR, and TCRdb holds only the in-frame ones, with some missing. The table lists about 130,000 clones, approximately 74% of them singletons. The specimen was PBMCs. Every receptor here comes from a male donor in good health and CMV-seronegative.

V and J are TRBV7-8 and TRBJ1-1; tentatively, D is TRBD1 (5 bases). Per germline, CDR1 SGHVS and CDR2 FQNEAQ. The CDR3 covers 17 residues. V was cut by 2 bases and J by 0 bases, with 16 bases left in between. The CDR3 DNA reads TGTGCCAGCAGCTTAAACAGGCTCCCCTTCATGAACACTGAAGCTTTCTTT. Protein product: CASSLNRLPFMNTEAFF.

The chain uses TRBV30 and TRBJ2-1, with TRBD2 matching 8 bases. CDR1 is GTSNPN, CDR2 SVGIG, per germline (reference sequence). Unmatched junction bases numbered 9, after V lost 0 bases and J lost 2 bases. CDR3 length equals 17 residues. CDR3 bases: TGTGCCTGGAGTGTAGGGTCAGCTAGCGGGCCCTACAATGAGCAGTTCTTC. Translation: CAWSVGSASGPYNEQFF.

This chain uses TRBV19 with TRBJ1-5, with D maybe TRBD1 (6 bases). V lost 7 bases and J lost 4, with 17 bases in between. Germline V lookup: CDR1 LNHDA, CDR2 SQIVND (reference sequence). The CDR3 extends over 15 amino acids. CDR3 bases: TGTGCCAGTAACCATGCGGGGGGCTCAAATCAGCCCCAGCATTTT. It codes for CASNHAGGSNQPQHF.

V usage is TRBV6-5 and J usage is TRBJ1-1; 7 bases line up with TRBD1. The CDR3 runs to 14 residues. Germline V gene data show CDR1 as MNHEY and CDR2 as SVGAGI. With 7 bases clipped from V and 6 bases from J, the junction kept 11 bases outside the gene matches. The CDR3 coding sequence is TGTGCCAGCACCCTTACCGGGACAGTCTCTGAAGCTTTCTTT. Translated, it gives CASTLTGTVSEAFF.

V is TRBV4-1 and J is TRBJ2-1; no clear D. Per the germline V gene, CDR1 is MGHRA and CDR2 is YSYEKL. V lost 5 bases and J 4 bases, leaving 12 bases between the germline ends. There are 14 residues in the CDR3. The CDR3 region has the DNA TGCGCCAGCAGCACCTACGAACGGTACAATGAGCAGTTCTTC. Translating gives CASSTYERYNEQFF.

V usage is TRBV7-3 and J usage is TRBJ2-1; 7 bases map to TRBD2. The ends lost 0 bases at V and 2 bases at J; junction bases unmatched: 1. Germline lookup yields CDR1 SGHTA and CDR2 FQGTGA. The CDR3 is 15 residues long. CDR3 amino acids: CASSLTGTTYNEQFF. Here the CDR3 DNA reads TGTGCCAGCAGCTTAACCGGGACTACCTACAATGAGCAGTTCTTC.

The chain joins TRBV30 to TRBJ2-3, with 9 bases lining up with TRBD2. With 2 bases clipped from V and 3 bases from J, the junction kept 9 bases outside the gene matches. Germline loops: CDR1 GTSNPN, CDR2 SVGIG (reference sequence). The CDR3 is 16 amino acids. The CDR3 nucleotides are TGTGCCTGGAGTATCGGGTTAGCGGGAGTTACAGATACGCAGTATTTT. Translation gives CAWSIGLAGVTDTQYF.

The chain employs TRBV7-9 and TRBJ2-7; D might be TRBD1 (5 bases). This CDR3 region has 14 residues. V lost 4 bases and J lost 9, with 19 bases in between. Germline CDR1 and CDR2: SEHNR and FQNEAQ (reference sequence). CDR3 in amino acids: CASSSPGASYGQYF. The CDR3 nucleotides are TGTGCCAGCAGCTCCCCTGGGGCCTCTTATGGGCAGTACTTC.